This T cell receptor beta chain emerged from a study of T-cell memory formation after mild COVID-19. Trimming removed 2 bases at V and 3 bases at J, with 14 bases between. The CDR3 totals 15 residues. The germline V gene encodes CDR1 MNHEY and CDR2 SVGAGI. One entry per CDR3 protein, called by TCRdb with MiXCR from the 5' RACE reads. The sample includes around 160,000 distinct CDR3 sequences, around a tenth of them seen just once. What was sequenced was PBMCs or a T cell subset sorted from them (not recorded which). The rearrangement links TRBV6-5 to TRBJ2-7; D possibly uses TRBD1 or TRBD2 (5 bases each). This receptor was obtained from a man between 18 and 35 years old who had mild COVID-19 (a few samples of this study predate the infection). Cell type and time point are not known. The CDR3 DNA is TGTGCCAGCAGTTACGGGGTGGGGGTGAGCTACGAGCAGTACTTC. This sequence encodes CASSYGVGVSYEQYF.